These 32 T cell receptor beta chains came from one sample sequenced in a study of blood T cells in healthy people across ages. The second PCR ran about 6 to 12 cycles with a sample-barcoded 5' primer and J-beta primers. Using its own MiXCR run on the 5' RACE reads, TCRdb lists one record per CDR3 protein. The data contain approximately 850,000 distinct CDR3 sequences, about 42% of them singletons. Sequences were obtained from blood. These TCRs come from a man aged 55 to 69 in good health.

The V and J genes are TRBV5-6 and TRBJ2-6; weak D call: TRBD1 (5 bases). V dropped 4 bases and J dropped 2 bases, with 10 bases sitting between them. The CDR3 loop spans 15 amino acids. The germline V gene encodes CDR1 SGHDT and CDR2 YYEEEE. CDR3 nucleotide sequence: TGTGCCAGCAGCGCTAGGGGCCCTGGGGCCAACGTCCTGACTTTC. It yields the protein CASSARGPGANVLTF.

This clonotype was observed once. The V gene is TRBV18, the J gene TRBJ1-1, with D possibly being TRBD1 (5 bases). V was cut by 3 bases and J by 6 bases, with 11 bases left in between. Germline V CDR1 and CDR2: KGHSH, LQKENI. The CDR3 is 13 amino acids. Here the CDR3 reads CASSPQGYAEAFF. In DNA, the CDR3 is TGTGCCAGCTCACCCCAGGGTTACGCTGAAGCTTTCTTT.

In this sample, this clonotype turned up many times. This chain links TRBV7-2 with TRBJ2-5; a weak D match, TRBD2 (6 bases). V was shortened by 5 bases and J by 0 bases, with 7 bases between the two germline ends. The CDR3 is 13 amino acids. CDR1 is SGHTA and CDR2 is FQGNSA in the germline V gene. The CDR3 loop reads CASSRTNQETQYF. CDR3 bases: TGTGCCAGCAGCAGGACTAACCAAGAGACCCAGTACTTC.

Of note for this clonotype: A much larger clone is a single base away; this may be a read error. The chain uses TRBV28 and TRBJ2-5, with 9 positions matching TRBD2. Germline V CDR1 and CDR2: MDHEN, SYDVKM. With 5 bases clipped from V and 5 bases from J, the junction kept 3 bases outside the gene matches. This CDR3 region has 13 residues. Here the CDR3 reads CASSVSGRETQYF. CDR3 coding DNA: TGTGCCAGCAGTGTAAGCGGGAGGGAGACCCAGTACTTC.

This clonotype was counted only a few times. The chain couples TRBV24-1 to TRBJ2-5; 10 nucleotides agree with TRBD1. V lost 2 bases and J lost 0; bases outside the gene matches: 2. This CDR3 spans 16 amino acids. The germline V gene has CDR1 KGHDR and CDR2 SFDVKD. CDR3 region: CATSDWGTGDQETQYF. In DNA form, the CDR3 reads TGTGCCACCAGTGATTGGGGGACAGGGGACCAAGAGACCCAGTACTTC.

The chain employs TRBV10-3 and TRBJ1-2, with D possibly being TRBD1 (5 bases). Trimming left V 0 bases short and J 4 bases short, with 15 bases between. Germline CDR1 ENHRY, CDR2 SYGVKD. The CDR3 has 16 amino acids. CDR3 DNA sequence: TGTGCCATCAGTGAGTCGCTGAGGGGAGAACTCTATGGCTACACCTTC. It encodes CAISESLRGELYGYTF.

The chain employs TRBV7-8 and TRBJ2-7; TRBD1 agrees at 7 bases. With 4 bases clipped from V and 3 bases from J, the junction kept 6 bases outside the gene matches. There are 14 residues in the CDR3. Germline assignment: CDR1 SGHVS and CDR2 FQNEAQ. The CDR3 loop reads CASSSQGRVYEQYF. In DNA form, the CDR3 reads TGTGCCAGCAGCTCACAGGGGAGAGTCTACGAGCAGTACTTC.

Turning to this clonotype: Germline and junction disagree at one end, which may indicate a read error. This chain joins TRBV7-2 and TRBJ1-1; D is perhaps TRBD1 (5 bases). The CDR3 sequence is 15 residues long. Germline values: CDR1 SGHTA, CDR2 FQGNSA. CDR3 region: CASSLGGHLNTEAFF. The CDR3 DNA follows: TGTGCCAGCAGTTTAGGCGGACACCTAAACACTGAAGCTTTCTTT.

The V and J genes are TRBV6-6 and TRBJ1-1; tentatively, D is TRBD1 (5 bases). In germline, CDR1 is MNHNY, CDR2 SVGAGI (reference sequence). The CDR3 sequence is 15 residues long. Trimming pared 4 bases from V and 3 bases from J, leaving 15 bases between. For the CDR3, the DNA is TGTGCCAGCAGTTTCACAGGCGGGTGGGACACTGAAGCTTTCTTT. Its protein is CASSFTGGWDTEAFF.

The chain employs TRBV7-2 and TRBJ1-6, with a possible D match to TRBD1 (6 bases). The germline V gene has CDR1 SGHTA and CDR2 FQGNSA. Trimming stripped 1 base from V and 10 bases from J, with 14 bases between. CDR3 length: 15 amino acids. The CDR3: CASSLVEDSYSPLHF. In nucleotides, the CDR3 is TGTGCCAGCAGCTTAGTTGAGGACAGCTACTCACCCCTCCACTTT.

The rearrangement links TRBV6-1 to TRBJ1-1; tentatively, D is TRBD1 (6 bases). Looked up from germline, CDR1 is MNHNS and CDR2 is SASEGT. Trimming took off 8 bases at V and 11 bases at J, with 18 bases between the two ends. The CDR3 is 12 residues long. This chain's CDR3 is CASLRGGLGAFF. The CDR3 nucleotides are TGTGCCAGCCTTAGGGGGGGACTGGGCGCTTTCTTT.

The table lists this clonotype with many counts. CDR3 amino acids: CASSTTGSTYEQYF. The CDR3 nucleotides read TGTGCCAGCAGCACGACAGGGTCGACCTACGAGCAGTACTTC. The chain combines TRBV7-2 with TRBJ2-7; TRBD1 aligns across 7 bases. Germline V lookup: CDR1 SGHTA, CDR2 FQGNSA. V was pared by 5 bases and J by 2 bases, with 6 bases of the junction left unmatched. This CDR3 has 14 residues.

The chain uses TRBV7-8 and TRBJ2-5; weak D call: TRBD2 (6 bases). Germline V gene lookup returns CDR1 SGHVS and CDR2 FQNEAQ. Trimming left V 5 bases short and J 4 bases short, with 17 bases between. This CDR3 is built from 15 residues. This CDR3 is CASSPRDSRPETQYF. For the CDR3, the DNA is TGTGCCAGCAGCCCGCGGGACTCGCGTCCAGAGACCCAGTACTTC.

CDR3 region: CASSLGLPRETQYF. CDR3 DNA sequence: TGTGCCAGCAGCTTAGGGCTCCCTCGAGAGACCCAGTACTTC. This rearrangement joins TRBV5-6 to TRBJ2-5; D uncertain. This CDR3 spans 14 amino acids. Germline CDR1 SGHDT, CDR2 YYEEEE. Trimming took off 2 bases at V and 4 bases at J, with 12 bases between the two ends.

This clonotype was observed a few times. This rearrangement joins TRBV30 to TRBJ2-4, with D possibly matching TRBD1 (6 bases). Germline assignment: CDR1 GTSNPN and CDR2 SVGIG (reference sequence). This CDR3 is built from 15 residues. V dropped 3 bases and J dropped 0 bases, with 12 bases sitting between them. The CDR3 sequence is CAWRSGDIAKNIQYF. The CDR3 nucleotides read TGTGCCTGGAGGTCAGGGGATATAGCCAAAAACATTCAGTACTTC.

V usage is TRBV7-9 and J usage is TRBJ2-7; TRBD1 matches 7 bases. The CDR3 has 15 residues. J lost 4 bases, V lost 2 bases, and 8 bases had no gene match. From germline, CDR1 is SEHNR and CDR2 FQNEAQ (reference sequence). The CDR3 region has the DNA TGTGCCAGCAGCTTACGAGGACAGGTACCGTACGAGCAGTACTTC. Its translation: CASSLRGQVPYEQYF.

The CDR3 DNA follows: TGTGCCAGCAGTGAATTTAACGGGAGGGAAGAGCAGTACTTC. This gives the protein CASSEFNGREEQYF. The chain employs TRBV25-1 and TRBJ2-4; 8 bases line up with TRBD2. J lost 13 bases, V lost 1 base, and 9 bases had no gene match. Germline V gene data show CDR1 as MGHDK and CDR2 as SYGVNS. The CDR3 consists of 14 residues.

A few counts support this clonotype. V is TRBV12-3 or TRBV12-4 and J is TRBJ2-3, with D hard to call. The CDR3 totals 13 residues. Trimming pared 6 bases from V and 0 bases from J, leaving 7 bases between. This chain's CDR3 is CASRDKSTDTQYF. In nucleotides, the CDR3 is TGTGCCAGCAGAGACAAAAGCACAGATACGCAGTATTTT.

This clonotype was observed a few times. The V and J genes are TRBV12-3 or TRBV12-4 and TRBJ2-1; maybe TRBD2 (6 bases). Trimming left V 1 base short and J 3 bases short, with 10 bases between. This CDR3 has 15 residues. The CDR3 sequence: CASSLDGGFYNEQFF. CDR3 DNA: TGTGCCAGCAGTTTAGACGGGGGATTCTACAATGAGCAGTTCTTC.

This clonotype was seen once. A read error is possible here, since a much larger clone lies one base away. The chain joins TRBV20-1 to TRBJ2-5; no clear D. The CDR3 has 11 amino acids. CDR1 DFQATT and CDR2 SNEGSKA come from the germline V gene (reference sequence). Written as DNA, the CDR3 is TGCAGCGATGGAAGTAGAGAGGCCCAGTACTTC. It encodes CSDGSREAQYF.

This clonotype was observed a few times. This rearrangement joins TRBV13 to TRBJ2-7; 8 nucleotides align to TRBD1. The CDR3 loop spans 15 amino acids. Germline values: CDR1 PRHDT, CDR2 FYEKMQ (reference sequence). With 1 base clipped from V and 5 bases from J, the junction kept 7 bases outside the gene matches. CDR3 DNA sequence: TGTGCCAGCAGCTTAGTCCGCGACAGGGGCCACGAGCAGTACTTC. It specifies CASSLVRDRGHEQYF. Using reference TRBV13 and TRBJ2-7 for the parts outside the CDR3, the full variable domain is AAGVIQSPRHLIKEKRETATLKCYPIPRHDTVYWYQQGPGQDPQFLISFYEKMQSDKGSIPDRFSAQQFSDYHSELNMSSLELGDSALYFCASSLVRDRGHEQYFGPGTRLTVT.

V is TRBV9 and J is TRBJ2-1; 7 nucleotides align to TRBD2. There are 14 residues in the CDR3. J was trimmed by 13 bases and V by 0 bases; bases with no gene match: 10. Germline CDR1 SGDLS, CDR2 YYNGEE. CDR3 nucleotides: TGTGCCAGCAGCGTAGGGGAGGGCTCGGAGACCCAGTTCTTC. Protein sequence: CASSVGEGSETQFF.

The CDR3 loop is CASSEGLAGNEQFF. CDR3 nucleotides: TGTGCCAGCAGTGAAGGACTAGCGGGGAATGAGCAGTTCTTC. The V and J genes are TRBV7-9 and TRBJ2-1; 12 nucleotides line up with TRBD2. Germline assignment: CDR1 SEHNR and CDR2 FQNEAQ (reference sequence). Trimming at V came to 6 bases and at J to 7 bases, leaving 4 bases not matched to a gene. The CDR3 runs to 14 residues.

The gene calls are TRBV6-5 and TRBJ2-7; TRBD2 agrees at 9 bases. Unmatched junction bases numbered 8, after V lost 0 bases and J lost 2 bases. CDR1 MNHEY and CDR2 SVGAGI come from the germline V gene. CDR3 length equals 17 residues. CDR3 residues: CASSYSRSGGTPYEQYF. In nucleotides, the CDR3 is TGTGCCAGCAGTTACTCGAGGAGCGGGGGGACTCCCTACGAGCAGTACTTC.

This clonotype was seen more than once but under ten times. The chain joins TRBV5-1 to TRBJ2-3; tentatively, D is TRBD2 (5 bases). The CDR3 totals 13 residues. Trimming left V 5 bases short and J 5 bases short, with 12 bases between. Germline-derived CDR1 and CDR2 are SGHRS and YFSETQ. This chain's CDR3 is CASRWTLQDTQYF. The CDR3 DNA sequence: TGCGCCAGCAGGTGGACTCTCCAAGATACGCAGTATTTT.

This clonotype was recorded only once. V gene TRBV18 combines with J gene TRBJ2-3; 9 positions agree with TRBD1. Germline CDR1 reads KGHSH; CDR2 reads LQKENI. V dropped 1 base and J dropped 3; count of bases not matched to a gene: 5. The CDR3 runs 16 residues. This CDR3 is CASSPRSGTGTDTQYF. The CDR3 nucleotides are TGTGCCAGCTCACCACGCTCAGGGACAGGGACAGATACGCAGTATTTT.

The rearrangement uses TRBV6-5 and TRBJ1-5; 7 bases align to TRBD1. The CDR3 is made up of 15 amino acids. V was pared by 6 bases and J by 6 bases, with 11 bases of the junction left unmatched. Per germline, CDR1 MNHEY and CDR2 SVGAGI. The CDR3, as DNA: TGTGCCAGCAGCCAGGGGATGACAGGGACTCAGCCCCAGCATTTT. This translates into CASSQGMTGTQPQHF.

The rearrangement joins TRBV7-2 to TRBJ1-2; D remains ambiguous. V lost 7 bases, J lost 8 bases, and 17 bases lay in between. The CDR3 contains 13 residues. Germline V lookup: CDR1 SGHTA, CDR2 FQGNSA. The CDR3 reads CASIPSFSGGYTF. CDR3 sequence (DNA): TGTGCCAGCATCCCGAGCTTTTCGGGAGGCTACACCTTC.

The CDR3 spells CASSAQTSGYEQYF. CDR3 bases: TGTGCCAGCAGTGCCCAGACTAGCGGCTACGAGCAGTACTTC. The V gene is TRBV27, the J gene TRBJ2-7; the match to TRBD2 covers 9 bases. Germline lookup yields CDR1 MNHEY and CDR2 SMNVEV (reference sequence). The CDR3 runs to 14 residues. The trim removed 5 bases at V and 3 bases at J, leaving 5 bases unmatched.

This clonotype was seen only once. The chain carries TRBV24-1 and TRBJ2-1; 8 nucleotides align to TRBD1. Trimming at V came to 7 bases and at J to 13 bases, leaving 14 bases not matched to a gene. Germline V lookup: CDR1 KGHDR, CDR2 SFDVKD. The CDR3 spans 14 residues. The CDR3 sequence: CATRDWTGKETQFF. CDR3 sequence (DNA): TGTGCCACCAGGGACTGGACAGGGAAAGAGACCCAGTTCTTC.

This clonotype appeared a few times. The rearrangement uses TRBV14 and TRBJ1-4; D ambiguous. Between the trimmed V and J ends, which lost 4 bases and 4 bases, there was a span of 7 bases. Germline V gives CDR1 SGHDN, CDR2 FVKESK. The CDR3 consists of 13 residues. DNA of the CDR3: TGTGCCAGCAGCCGTAACTTTAATGAAAAACTGTTTTTT. It yields the protein CASSRNFNEKLFF.

V and J are TRBV7-2 and TRBJ2-5; 8 positions match TRBD1. The trim removed 2 bases at V and 11 bases at J, leaving 10 bases unmatched. The CDR3 totals 14 residues. Germline V CDR1 and CDR2: SGHTA, FQGNSA. CDR3 protein: CASSLSRGRNEQYF. CDR3 nucleotides: TGTGCCAGCAGCTTAAGCAGGGGGCGTAATGAGCAGTACTTC.